Below, 23 T cell receptor beta chains from the same sample are listed, as sequenced in a study of cytomegalovirus exposure and HLA in healthy donors. Sequencing used immunoSEQ multiplex PCR; TCRdb keeps in-frame clones, though not all of them. Of a few hundred thousand clones listed, around 89% are singletons. The specimen sequenced was PBMCs. These receptors all stem from a woman under 30 in good health and CMV-seronegative.

V gene TRBV6-6 combines with J gene TRBJ2-1; 8 bases match TRBD1. V trimming: 6 bases; J trimming: 3 bases; junction bases outside the gene matches: 7. CDR3 length equals 15 residues. Germline loops: CDR1 MNHNY, CDR2 SVGAGI (reference sequence). This CDR3 reads CASSPLTGVYNEQFF. In DNA, the CDR3 is TGTGCCAGCAGCCCCCTGACAGGGGTCTACAATGAGCAGTTCTTC.

This chain joins TRBV19 and TRBJ2-1; unclear D gene. The CDR3 is made up of 12 amino acids. Trimming pared 7 bases from V and 0 bases from J, leaving 4 bases between. Germline values: CDR1 LNHDA, CDR2 SQIVND (reference sequence). CDR3 in amino acids: CASKASYNEQFF. DNA of the CDR3: TGTGCCAGTAAAGCCTCCTACAATGAGCAGTTCTTC.

V gene TRBV4-1 combines with J gene TRBJ1-2; D ambiguous. The CDR3 runs 13 residues. CDR1 MGHRA and CDR2 YSYEKL come from the germline V gene. Trimming removed 4 bases from V and 5 bases from J, with 11 bases in between. CDR3 in amino acids: CASSPTSRYGYTF. The CDR3 DNA sequence: TGCGCCAGCAGCCCCACCTCTAGGTATGGCTACACCTTC.

The rearrangement uses TRBV28 and TRBJ2-7, with D maybe TRBD1 (6 bases). There are 15 residues in the CDR3. V shed 5 bases and J shed 0 bases, with 14 bases lying between them. The germline CDR1 and CDR2 sequences are MDHEN and SYDVKM. CDR3: CASSPGRDNSYEQYF. In DNA form, the CDR3 reads TGTGCCAGCAGTCCTGGCCGGGACAACTCCTACGAGCAGTACTTC.

The chain combines TRBV29-1 with TRBJ2-7, with 9 bases aligning to TRBD1. This CDR3 contains 13 residues. V gave up 7 bases and J gave up 6 bases; unmatched junction bases: 10. The germline V gene has CDR1 SQVTM and CDR2 ANQGSEA. The CDR3 protein is CSATGGFVGEQYF. The CDR3 DNA sequence: TGCAGCGCTACAGGGGGCTTTGTGGGCGAGCAGTACTTC.

The CDR3 DNA reads as TGCGCCAGCAGCTTGGTGAGCGGGGGGGCATCAGATACGCAGTATTTT. It is translated as CASSLVSGGASDTQYF. The J gene is TRBJ2-3, the V gene TRBV5-1, with 10 bases fitting TRBD2. CDR1 and CDR2 (germline): SGHRS, YFSETQ. The CDR3 is 16 amino acids. The trim removed 0 bases at V and 4 bases at J, leaving 5 bases unmatched.

V is TRBV11-2 and J is TRBJ1-4; a possible D gene is TRBD1 (5 bases). The CDR3 consists of 18 residues. V lost 4 bases and J 0 bases, leaving 18 bases between the germline ends. Germline V gives CDR1 SGHAT, CDR2 FQNNGV. The CDR3, as DNA: TGTGCCAGCAGCTCTCGGTGGGGGGGTCGGACAACTAATGAAAAACTGTTTTTT. It yields the protein CASSSRWGGRTTNEKLFF.

DNA for the CDR3: TGTGCCAGCAGCCGTAGAGCGGGGCTCGGGGCAGATACGCAGTATTTT. Encoded protein: CASSRRAGLGADTQYF. The V and J genes are TRBV7-9 and TRBJ2-3; 7 bases fit TRBD2. Trimming cost V 5 bases and J 4 bases; bases outside gene matches: 12. The CDR3 totals 16 residues. CDR1 and CDR2 (germline): SEHNR, FQNEAQ (reference sequence).

This sequence joins TRBV28 and TRBJ1-6, with D possibly matching TRBD1 (5 bases). Germline V CDR1 and CDR2: MDHEN, SYDVKM. The length of the CDR3 is 16 residues. V lost 2 bases, J lost 10 bases, and 18 bases lay in between. The CDR3 nucleotides are TGTGCCAGCAGTTTACTGGGGGGTAACGAAGGCTCACCCCTCCACTTT. Translated, it gives CASSLLGGNEGSPLHF.

The rearrangement links TRBV7-7 to TRBJ2-5; 9 bases fit TRBD1. With 5 bases clipped from V and 4 bases from J, the junction kept 11 bases outside the gene matches. This CDR3 contains 16 residues. Looked up from germline, CDR1 is SSHAT and CDR2 is FNYEAQ (reference sequence). CDR3 nucleotide sequence: TGTGCCAGCAGCCTCAACTCGGGACAGGGAGTAGAGACCCAGTACTTC. Protein: CASSLNSGQGVETQYF.

This clone appeared once. V gene TRBV4-3 combines with J gene TRBJ1-1; D not resolved. The germline gives CDR1 LGHNA, CDR2 YSLEER. V was trimmed by 4 bases and J by 0 bases, leaving 6 bases between them. The CDR3 has 13 amino acids. CDR3 in amino acids: CASSPGMNTEAFF. The CDR3 bases are TGCGCCAGCAGCCCCGGTATGAACACTGAAGCTTTCTTT.

This rearrangement joins TRBV6-8 to TRBJ1-5; D is perhaps TRBD1 (6 bases). Trimming pared 2 bases from V and 7 bases from J, leaving 12 bases between. The germline gives CDR1 MNHGY, CDR2 SAAAGT. CDR3 length: 14 amino acids. The CDR3 here is CASSYGQGNQPQHF. The DNA of the CDR3 is TGTGCCAGCAGTTACGGGCAGGGGAACCAGCCCCAGCATTTT.

V is TRBV7-8 and J is TRBJ2-1; 8 nucleotides agree with TRBD1. The germline V gene has CDR1 SGHVS and CDR2 FQNEAQ. CDR3 length: 16 amino acids. V dropped 3 bases and J dropped 4; count of bases not matched to a gene: 8. CDR3 bases: TGTGCCAGCAGCTTCATACCGGGACAGGTATACAATGAGCAGTTCTTC. It translates to CASSFIPGQVYNEQFF.

The J gene is TRBJ2-1, the V gene TRBV7-3; a weak D match, TRBD2 (6 bases). The CDR3 has 15 residues. Germline assignment: CDR1 SGHTA and CDR2 FQGTGA. The V end was cut by 3 bases, the J end by 4 bases, with 13 bases between. For the CDR3, the DNA is TGTGCCAGCAGCTTTGACGGGACTCAATACAATGAGCAGTTCTTC. It translates to CASSFDGTQYNEQFF.

This clone was seen more than once but under ten times. In the same sample, other DNA sequences code for this CDR3. The chain carries TRBV6-6 and TRBJ1-3; the D is unclear. This CDR3 region has 15 residues. The ends were cut back, 0 bases at V and 0 bases at J, with 6 bases in the middle. From germline, CDR1 is MNHNY and CDR2 SVGAGI (reference sequence). As DNA, the CDR3 is TGTGCCAGCAGTTACTCGCGGATCTCTGGAAACACCATATATTTT. This gives the protein CASSYSRISGNTIYF.

The chain is built from TRBV7-9 and TRBJ1-6, with unresolved D. Looked up from germline, CDR1 is SEHNR and CDR2 is FQNEAQ (reference sequence). Trimming pared 1 base from V and 10 bases from J, leaving 5 bases between. The length of the CDR3 is 12 residues. The CDR3 nucleotides read TGTGCCAGCAGCTTAGGTCGGTCACCCCTCCACTTT. This translates into CASSLGRSPLHF. The entire variable domain, with the rest obtained from reference TRBV7-9 and TRBJ1-6, is as follows: DTGVSQNPRHKITKRGQNVTFRCDPISEHNRLYWYRQTLGQGPEFLTYFQNEAQLEKSRLLSDRFSAERPKGSFSTLEIQRTEQGDSAMYLCASSLGRSPLHFGNGTRLTVT.

The chain is built from TRBV14 and TRBJ2-7; D is perhaps TRBD2 (5 bases). With 4 bases removed from V and 3 bases from J, the gap between germline ends came to 22 bases. The CDR3 contains 17 residues. CDR1 SGHDN and CDR2 FVKESK come from the germline V gene. Written as DNA, the CDR3 is TGTGCCAGCAGCCGGACCACGGGGTCCTCTTTCTTCTACGAGCAGTACTTC. This encodes CASSRTTGSSFFYEQYF.

The chain has TRBV5-4 and TRBJ1-1; D is possibly TRBD1 (5 bases). The CDR3 covers 14 residues. Germline assignment: CDR1 SGHNT and CDR2 YYREEE (reference sequence). The germline V and J ends were trimmed by 2 bases and 1 base, with 9 bases remaining between them. The CDR3 is CASSFQGGNTEAFF. The DNA for the CDR3 is TGTGCCAGCAGCTTTCAGGGAGGGAACACTGAAGCTTTCTTT.

The chain couples TRBV5-8 to TRBJ2-3; 7 nucleotides agree with TRBD2. Germline V gene sequence: CDR1 SGHTS, CDR2 YDEGEE. The trim removed 2 bases at V and 2 bases at J, leaving 5 bases unmatched. CDR3 length: 15 residues. CDR3 nucleotides: TGTGCCAGCAGCTTAGAAGCGGGATTCACAGATACGCAGTATTTT. It is translated as CASSLEAGFTDTQYF.

V usage is TRBV5-6 and J usage is TRBJ1-1, with D perhaps TRBD1 (6 bases). Germline CDR1 and CDR2: SGHDT and YYEEEE. This CDR3 is 14 amino acids long. The ends were cut back, 1 base at V and 4 bases at J, with 11 bases in the middle. The CDR3 protein is CASSLLGAGTEAFF. The CDR3, as DNA: TGTGCCAGCAGCTTGTTGGGGGCTGGCACTGAAGCTTTCTTT.

This sequence joins TRBV18 and TRBJ1-3; tentatively, D is TRBD1 (6 bases). The CDR3 sequence is 16 residues long. Trimming took 5 bases from V and 0 from J, leaving 14 bases between them. The germline gives CDR1 KGHSH, CDR2 LQKENI. CDR3 in DNA: TGTGCCAGCTCAACGGACACAGGGTACTCTGGAAACACCATATATTTT. Its protein is CASSTDTGYSGNTIYF.

The V and J genes are TRBV18 and TRBJ1-2; D may be TRBD1 (6 bases). The V end lost 1 base, the J end lost 6 bases, and 12 bases lay between the germline ends. This CDR3 spans 14 amino acids. Germline V gene sequence: CDR1 KGHSH, CDR2 LQKENI. The CDR3 region is CASSPQEQGHGYTF. The CDR3 region has the DNA TGTGCCAGCTCACCACAAGAACAGGGTCATGGCTACACCTTC.

This chain links TRBV29-1 with TRBJ1-1; D might be TRBD1 (5 bases). The germline gives CDR1 SQVTM, CDR2 ANQGSEA. V lost 8 bases and J lost 6, with 25 bases in between. This CDR3 region has 15 residues. Written as DNA, the CDR3 is TGCAGCATATCTCAGGGCCGTTTTTCAGGTGCTGAAGCTTTCTTT. Translating gives CSISQGRFSGAEAFF.